Each of the 7 T cell receptor beta chains below was sequenced from the same sample in a study of preoperative IRX-2 immunotherapy in early breast cancer. The treatment: preoperative locoregional IRX-2 cytokine immunotherapy. The method was immunoSEQ multiplex PCR; TCRdb's version includes in-frame clones alone and lacks a portion of them. The sample consists of about 38,000 clones, 80% to 90% of them appearing once. This specimen consisted of lymph node tissue, obtained after IRX-2 immunotherapy. These TCRs come from a human donor with breast cancer.

The CDR3 coding sequence is TGTGCCAGCCAGAGGGGGGGTAAAGATACGCAGTATTTT. Its translation is CASQRGGKDTQYF. This chain uses TRBV12-5 with TRBJ2-3; tentatively, D is TRBD2 (7 bases). The germline V gene encodes CDR1 LGHNT and CDR2 FRNRAP. This CDR3 has 13 residues.

Only one count was recorded for this clone. This chain connects TRBV15 to TRBJ1-1, with a possible D match to TRBD1 (5 bases). This CDR3 spans 15 amino acids. V was cut by 6 bases and J by 4 bases, with 18 bases left in between. Germline CDR1 LNHNV, CDR2 YYDKDF (reference sequence). The chain's CDR3 is CATRNGHRGLTEAFF. CDR3 DNA: TGTGCCACCAGAAATGGCCACCGGGGCCTCACTGAAGCTTTCTTT.

This clone was observed a single time. CDR3 coding DNA: TGCGCCAGCAGCTTGGCGGAACCCGGGGCCAACGTCCTGACTTTC. Its translation is CASSLAEPGANVLTF. The chain combines TRBV5-1 with TRBJ2-6; D is unclear. This CDR3 comprises 15 residues. CDR1 is SGHRS and CDR2 is YFSETQ in the germline V gene. Trimming left V 0 bases short and J 4 bases short, with 8 bases between. Full variable domain (outside the CDR3, taken from reference TRBV5-1 and TRBJ2-6): KAGVTQTPRYLIKTRGQQVTLSCSPISGHRSVSWYQQTPGQGLQFLFEYFSETQRNKGNFPGRFSGRQFSNSRSEMNVSTLELGDSALYLCASSLAEPGANVLTFGAGSRLTVL.

The chain links TRBV11-3 to TRBJ1-2, with D possibly matching TRBD1 (5 bases). V lost 5 bases to trimming and J lost 8 bases, with 21 bases between them. The germline gives CDR1 SGHNT, CDR2 YENEEA. CDR3 length equals 15 residues. The CDR3 DNA is TGTGCCAGCAGCCCCGGCGGCGCGAGGGGCAGGGGCTACACCTTC. Protein product: CASSPGGARGRGYTF.

The rearrangement joins TRBV19 to TRBJ1-5; unclear D gene. The CDR3 runs 13 residues. The V gene lost 9 bases and the J gene lost 0 bases, with 9 bases spanning the gap. CDR1 LNHDA and CDR2 SQIVND come from the germline V gene (reference sequence). The chain's CDR3 is CASRGFSNQPQHF. In nucleotides, the CDR3 is TGTGCCAGCCGAGGGTTTAGCAATCAGCCCCAGCATTTT.

The chain combines TRBV6-8 with TRBJ1-6; weak D call: TRBD1 (5 bases). The CDR3 consists of 14 residues. Deletions cut 7 bases from V and 8 bases from J, with 15 bases between. Germline lookup yields CDR1 MNHGY and CDR2 SAAAGT. The CDR3 here is CASTTLGTDSPLHF. CDR3 coding DNA: TGTGCCAGCACCACCCTAGGGACGGATTCACCCCTCCACTTT.

The chain combines TRBV19 with TRBJ1-1; possible D gene TRBD1, 5 bases. Germline loops: CDR1 LNHDA, CDR2 SQIVND (reference sequence). The CDR3 loop spans 14 amino acids. Trimming cost V 1 base and J 1 base, with 7 bases left between them. In DNA, the CDR3 is TGTGCCAGTAGTATAGGACAGACGAACACTGAAGCTTTCTTT. It codes for CASSIGQTNTEAFF.